These 14 T cell receptor beta chains came from one sample sequenced in a study of blood T cell repertoires in COVID-19. The protocol was immunoSEQ multiplex PCR, while the TCRdb copy is restricted to in-frame clones and leaves out a portion. The sample lists about 300,000 clones, roughly 89% occurring once. The sequencing input was PBMCs or T cells enriched from blood (not recorded which). Every receptor here comes from a woman in her forties or fifties who had been exposed to COVID-19.

This chain's CDR3 is CASSPGTSGETQYF. The DNA of the CDR3 is TGTGCCAGCAGCCCCGGGACTAGTGGGGAGACCCAGTACTTC. The chain has TRBV2 and TRBJ2-5; 8 nucleotides agree with TRBD2. The CDR3 is made up of 14 amino acids. CDR1 and CDR2 (germline): SNHLY, FYNNEI. Trimming cost V 6 bases and J 5 bases; bases outside gene matches: 8.

The gene calls are TRBV19 and TRBJ2-7, with D tentatively TRBD2 (6 bases). Trimming left V 3 bases short and J 0 bases short, with 18 bases between. The CDR3 has 17 amino acids. Germline CDR1 reads LNHDA; CDR2 reads SQIVND (reference sequence). The CDR3, as DNA: TGTGCCAGTAGTATTTTTTTTGTCGCCGGGGGCTCCTACGAGCAGTACTTC. Translating gives CASSIFFVAGGSYEQYF. Supplemented by reference TRBV19 and TRBJ2-7, the full variable domain reads DGGITQSPKYLFRKEGQNVTLSCEQNLNHDAMYWYRQDPGQGLRLIYYSQIVNDFQKGDIAEGYSVSREKKESFPLTVTSAQKNPTAFYLCASSIFFVAGGSYEQYFGPGTRLTVT.

This clone appeared a few times. The gene calls are TRBV5-1 and TRBJ2-7, with TRBD1 matching over 8 bases. The CDR3 consists of 15 residues. The trim removed 1 base at V and 3 bases at J, leaving 6 bases unmatched. Germline V gives CDR1 SGHRS, CDR2 YFSETQ. In DNA form, the CDR3 reads TGCGCCAGCAGCTTGTCGCAGGGGGCTAACTACGAGCAGTACTTC. Its protein is CASSLSQGANYEQYF.

V gene TRBV28 combines with J gene TRBJ2-2, with TRBD2 matching over 8 bases. The germline V gene encodes CDR1 MDHEN and CDR2 SYDVKM. The CDR3 is 15 residues long. The ends lost 5 bases at V and 2 bases at J; junction bases unmatched: 4. CDR3 nucleotides: TGTGCCAGCAGTACGGGGGGGCAAAACACCGGGGAGCTGTTTTTT. Protein product: CASSTGGQNTGELFF.

J is TRBJ1-2 and V is TRBV7-2; 8 bases are a match to TRBD1. Trimming removed 5 bases from V and 2 bases from J; junction bases left unmatched: 4. The CDR3 consists of 14 residues. The germline gives CDR1 SGHTA, CDR2 FQGNSA. The CDR3 here is CASSPGGENYGYTF. The DNA for the CDR3 is TGTGCCAGCAGCCCAGGGGGCGAGAACTATGGCTACACCTTC.

The chain couples TRBV7-9 to TRBJ2-2; D perhaps matches TRBD1 (5 bases). CDR3 length equals 16 residues. V lost 1 base and J 6 bases, leaving 15 bases between the germline ends. Germline V CDR1 and CDR2: SEHNR, FQNEAQ (reference sequence). As DNA, the CDR3 is TGTGCCAGCAGCTTAGGCGTTAGGGGATTCTCCGGGGAGCTGTTTTTT. Its translation is CASSLGVRGFSGELFF.

V is TRBV15 and J is TRBJ2-7, with D tentatively TRBD1 (6 bases). CDR3 size: 14 residues. Germline CDR1 LNHNV, CDR2 YYDKDF (reference sequence). The V and J ends lost 6 bases and 0 bases respectively, with 12 bases between them. Here the CDR3 reads CATSHEGHSYEQYF. In DNA, the CDR3 is TGTGCCACCAGTCACGAGGGACACTCCTACGAGCAGTACTTC.

The V call is TRBV7-2, the J call TRBJ2-7, with a weak D call TRBD1 (5 bases). Germline V lookup: CDR1 SGHTA, CDR2 FQGNSA. V lost 1 base and J 6 bases, leaving 13 bases between the germline ends. The CDR3 length is 14 residues. The CDR3 protein is CASSLEGASSEQYF. The DNA for the CDR3 is TGTGCCAGCAGCTTAGAAGGGGCCAGTTCCGAGCAGTACTTC.

The V call is TRBV27, the J call TRBJ2-1, with 12 bases that match TRBD2. The germline gives CDR1 MNHEY, CDR2 SMNVEV (reference sequence). V shed 0 bases and J 8 bases; nucleotides not matched to a gene: 2. The CDR3 sequence is 15 residues long. The CDR3 coding sequence is TGTGCCAGCAGTTTATCGGGACTAGCGGGTCATGAGCAGTTCTTC. Translating it yields CASSLSGLAGHEQFF.

The V and J genes are TRBV5-6 and TRBJ2-7; D is unresolved. Trimming cost V 3 bases and J 3 bases, with 4 bases left between them. Germline-derived CDR1 and CDR2 are SGHDT and YYEEEE. The CDR3 consists of 11 residues. The CDR3 region has the DNA TGTGCCAGCAGCTCTTTCTACGAGCAGTACTTC. Translated, it gives CASSSFYEQYF.

The rearrangement links TRBV19 to TRBJ1-1; no firm D call. With 7 bases removed from V and 3 bases from J, the gap between germline ends came to 12 bases. The CDR3 sequence is 13 residues long. The germline V gene encodes CDR1 LNHDA and CDR2 SQIVND (reference sequence). CDR3: CASTGESHTEAFF. DNA for the CDR3: TGTGCCAGTACTGGAGAATCCCACACTGAAGCTTTCTTT.

The chain is built from TRBV3-1 (or the pseudogene TRBV3-2) and TRBJ1-1, with 7 bases identical to TRBD1. Trimming removed 5 bases from V and 1 base from J; junction bases left unmatched: 4. Germline-derived CDR1 and CDR2 are LGHDT and YNNKEL (reference sequence). CDR3 size: 14 residues. The CDR3 protein is CASSKGQTNTEAFF. The CDR3 DNA is TGTGCCAGCAGCAAGGGACAGACGAACACTGAAGCTTTCTTT.

The genes are TRBV28 and TRBJ2-7; TRBD1 matches 10 bases. Germline-derived CDR1 and CDR2 are MDHEN and SYDVKM. The CDR3 sequence is 14 residues long. V lost 4 bases and J lost 2; bases outside the gene matches: 2. CDR3 sequence (DNA): TGTGCCAGCAGTTGGACAGGGGGGCCCTACGAGCAGTACTTC. Residues: CASSWTGGPYEQYF.

V usage is TRBV20-1 and J usage is TRBJ2-3; 7 positions match TRBD2. The trim removed 4 bases at V and 10 bases at J, leaving 5 bases unmatched. The CDR3 covers 11 residues. Looked up from germline, CDR1 is DFQATT and CDR2 is SNEGSKA (reference sequence). The CDR3 loop is CSAMTSLAQYF. The CDR3 DNA reads TGCAGTGCTATGACTAGCCTGGCGCAGTATTTT.